The 25 T cell receptor beta chains reported below all come from one sample, sequenced in a study of metastatic and nonmetastatic thyroid tumors (dated by TCRdb to 2020 to 2022). None of the patients had been given any treatment before thyroid surgery. Library method: PCR. Reads for this sample came from an Illumina HiSeq 4000. TCRdb passed the public sequencing reads through fastp at Q25 and MiXCR, retaining productive beta sequences. The sample includes around 14,000 clones, with about 23% observed a single time. The top ten hold around 8.1% of the sample. Specimen: tumor tissue. The receptors shown here come from a female donor with papillary thyroid cancer or a benign thyroid nodule (not recorded which). Some clones in this sample may be carry-over from other donors' samples.

This clone was seen at least ten times. V usage is TRBV29-1 and J usage is TRBJ1-1; a weak D match, TRBD1 (6 bases). The CDR3 length is 13 residues. Germline V gene sequence: CDR1 SQVTM, CDR2 ANQGSEA. V lost 7 bases, J lost 5 bases, and 17 bases lay in between. DNA for the CDR3: TGCAGCGCCAAGGCGAGGGGGGGTACTGAAGCTTTCTTT. Its translation is CSAKARGGTEAFF.

This clone has a handful of counts. The chain couples TRBV27 to TRBJ2-7, with a possible D match to TRBD2 (5 bases). The ends were cut back, 5 bases at V and 0 bases at J, with 11 bases in the middle. CDR3 length equals 14 residues. Germline CDR1 reads MNHEY; CDR2 reads SMNVEV (reference sequence). CDR3: CASSSGSRSYEQYF. The DNA for the CDR3 is TGTGCCAGCAGTAGCGGCTCCCGCTCCTACGAGCAGTACTTC.

This clone was found many times. The chain links TRBV3-1 to TRBJ2-6; tentative D call: TRBD2 (5 bases). V lost 5 bases to trimming and J lost 2 bases, with 7 bases between them. The CDR3 runs 14 residues. Looked up from germline, CDR1 is LGHDT and CDR2 is YNNKEL (reference sequence). The CDR3 protein is CASSARAGANVLTF. The CDR3 coding sequence is TGTGCCAGCAGCGCGAGGGCTGGGGCCAACGTCCTGACTTTC.

At least ten counts were recorded for this clone. Other nucleotide sequences from this sample produce the same CDR3. The DNA of the CDR3 is TGTGCCAGCAGCTTATCCGGGACGGGGGACGAGCAGTACTTC. This sequence encodes CASSLSGTGDEQYF. The chain joins TRBV7-9 to TRBJ2-7, with TRBD2 as a possible D gene (6 bases). The V gene's germline CDR1 is SEHNR and CDR2 FQNEAQ (reference sequence). Trimming pared 2 bases from V and 5 bases from J, leaving 13 bases between. The CDR3 contains 14 residues.

The V gene is TRBV6-2 or TRBV6-3, the J gene TRBJ2-1; tentatively, D is TRBD1 (6 bases). There are 17 residues in the CDR3. Trimming removed 0 bases from V and 4 bases from J, with 16 bases in between. Looked up from germline, CDR1 is MNHEY and CDR2 is SVGEGT. The CDR3 DNA follows: TGTGCCAGCAGTTACTCTTATAATAGAGGGGGATACAATGAGCAGTTCTTC. Encoded protein: CASSYSYNRGGYNEQFF.

This clone showed up just a few times. The chain employs TRBV20-1 and TRBJ2-7; 12 positions agree with TRBD1. CDR1 is DFQATT and CDR2 is SNEGSKA in the germline V gene (reference sequence). The CDR3 length is 15 residues. Unmatched junction bases numbered 4, after V lost 4 bases and J lost 0 bases. CDR3 amino acids: CSATRDRGLSYEQYF. CDR3 coding DNA: TGCAGTGCTACCCGGGACAGGGGGCTCTCCTACGAGCAGTACTTC.

About this clone: At one of its ends the junction is not consistent with the germline gene, which may arise from a read error. Other nucleotide sequences in the sample specify the same CDR3. The chain couples TRBV4-3 to TRBJ1-6; 7 nucleotides align to TRBD1. In germline, CDR1 is LGHNA, CDR2 YSLEER. This CDR3 is built from 18 residues. Here the CDR3 reads CASSQEERGPSGGSPLHF. The DNA of the CDR3 is TGCGCCAGCAGCCAAGAAGAGAGGGGGCCCTCCGGGGGTTCACCACTCCACTTT.

This clone has a handful of counts. The chain has TRBV6-1 and TRBJ2-2; 7 positions agree with TRBD2. CDR1 and CDR2 from the germline V gene are MNHNS and SASEGT. V was clipped by 5 bases and J by 4 bases; unmatched bases: 13. The CDR3 contains 17 residues. The CDR3: CASSRSPGGSGTGELFF. The CDR3 DNA sequence: TGTGCCAGCAGTAGGAGCCCTGGCGGGAGTGGCACCGGGGAGCTGTTTTTT.

This clone was observed many times. V and J are TRBV12-3 or TRBV12-4 and TRBJ1-2, with D possibly TRBD1 on 6 matching bases. Trimming pared 1 base from V and 8 bases from J, leaving 17 bases between. The CDR3 has 15 residues. The CDR3 is CASSLELGRGSGYTF. The CDR3 nucleotides read TGTGCCAGCAGTTTAGAATTAGGCAGGGGATCCGGCTACACCTTC.

A note on this clone: A much larger clone sits a single nucleotide away, making a read error possible. The rearrangement links TRBV30 to TRBJ2-3, with TRBD2 identical over 10 bases. V dropped 3 bases and J dropped 4; count of bases not matched to a gene: 10. The CDR3 has 16 amino acids. Germline CDR1 reads GTSNPN; CDR2 reads SVGIG (reference sequence). CDR3 sequence (DNA): TGTGCCTGGAGCCTGACTAGCGGGTGGGCTCCAGATACGCAGTATTTT. Its protein product is CAWSLTSGWAPDTQYF.

This clone has at least ten counts. The rearrangement links TRBV29-1 to TRBJ1-4, with no clear D. Germline lookup yields CDR1 SQVTM and CDR2 ANQGSEA. CDR3 length: 14 amino acids. V was shortened by 5 bases and J by 5 bases, with 15 bases between the two germline ends. The CDR3 protein is CSVWAREKNEKLFF. As DNA, the CDR3 is TGCAGCGTTTGGGCCCGGGAAAAAAATGAAAAACTGTTTTTT.

This clone was seen ten or more times. Being one base from a much bigger clone, this may be a read error. The CDR3 coding sequence is TGTACCAGCAGCCTCGGCCCGTACAATGAGCAGTTCTTC. This codes for CTSSLGPYNEQFF. The chain is built from TRBV5-5 and TRBJ2-1; D call uncertain. Germline V CDR1 and CDR2: SGHKS, YYEKEE (reference sequence). This CDR3 spans 13 amino acids.

This clone was counted only a few times. In nucleotides, the CDR3 is TGTGCCACCAGTGATCCGACCGGACAGGGCCAAGAGACCCAGTACTTC. Residues: CATSDPTGQGQETQYF. The genes are TRBV24-1 and TRBJ2-5; 8 nucleotides align to TRBD1. The CDR3 is 16 residues long. Germline V gene data show CDR1 as KGHDR and CDR2 as SFDVKD. Losses at the gene ends were 3 bases for V and 1 base for J; bases not matched to a gene: 6.

This clone appeared many times. V usage is TRBV3-1 and J usage is TRBJ1-5; D perhaps matches TRBD1 (5 bases). This CDR3 has 15 amino acids. The ends were cut back, 4 bases at V and 7 bases at J, with 17 bases in the middle. Germline lookup yields CDR1 LGHDT and CDR2 YNNKEL (reference sequence). The CDR3: CASSPYRDGGQPQHF. For the CDR3, the DNA is TGTGCCAGCAGCCCTTACCGGGACGGCGGGCAGCCCCAGCATTTT.

In this sample, this clone turned up many times. The chain links TRBV5-5 to TRBJ1-1; D not certain. Germline CDR1 reads SGHKS; CDR2 reads YYEKEE (reference sequence). Trimming left V 2 bases short and J 5 bases short, with 7 bases between. The CDR3 is 12 amino acids. The CDR3 here is CASSFYETEAFF. Written as DNA, the CDR3 is TGTGCCAGCAGCTTTTATGAGACTGAAGCTTTCTTT.

By share, this clone counts as medium-sized. The chain is built from TRBV20-1 and TRBJ1-6; a possible D gene is TRBD1 (5 bases). Trimming took off 5 bases at V and 5 bases at J, with 10 bases between the two ends. The CDR3 contains 13 residues. The germline CDR1 and CDR2 sequences are DFQATT and SNEGSKA (reference sequence). CDR3 loop: CSARGGNNSPLHF. The CDR3 DNA reads TGCAGTGCTCGGGGGGGGAATAATTCACCCCTCCACTTT.

Relative to its sample, this clone is medium-sized. The genes are TRBV20-1 and TRBJ2-7, with 10 bases that match TRBD2. The CDR3 extends over 14 amino acids. Germline loops: CDR1 DFQATT, CDR2 SNEGSKA (reference sequence). Germline trimming cut 6 bases from V and 6 bases from J; bases unmatched to any gene: 11. CDR3 sequence: CSASSGRGGLEQYF. CDR3 nucleotide sequence: TGCAGTGCCTCTAGCGGGAGAGGGGGACTCGAGCAGTACTTC.

Judged by abundance, this clone is medium-sized. The rearrangement uses TRBV2 and TRBJ2-7; 9 bases are shared with TRBD1. The CDR3 contains 15 residues. V gave up 6 bases and J gave up 3 bases; unmatched junction bases: 9. Germline values: CDR1 SNHLY, CDR2 FYNNEI. CDR3 DNA sequence: TGTGCCAGCAGAAGTCCGGGACAGGGTCTCTACGAGCAGTACTTC. Translation: CASRSPGQGLYEQYF.

This clone was observed a few times. This chain uses TRBV28 with TRBJ1-3; no firm D call. Germline CDR1 reads MDHEN; CDR2 reads SYDVKM. The CDR3 contains 16 residues. Trimming pared 0 bases from V and 0 bases from J, leaving 9 bases between. CDR3 DNA sequence: TGTGCCAGCAGTTTATGGGGCGGTAGCTCTGGAAACACCATATATTTT. Residues: CASSLWGGSSGNTIYF.

This clone occurred many times. This chain links TRBV5-5 with TRBJ1-5; TRBD1 agrees at 7 bases. J was trimmed by 3 bases and V by 4 bases; bases with no gene match: 10. Looked up from germline, CDR1 is SGHKS and CDR2 is YYEKEE (reference sequence). The CDR3 is made up of 16 amino acids. The CDR3 region is CASSEDRQGPNQPQHF. DNA of the CDR3: TGTGCCAGCAGCGAGGATCGACAGGGCCCCAATCAGCCCCAGCATTTT.

This clone was seen ten or more times. Other DNA sequences of this sample code for an identical CDR3. In nucleotides, the CDR3 is TGTGCCAGCAGCGTAGGGACTAGCGGGCACTACAATGAGCAGTTCTTC. The encoded protein is CASSVGTSGHYNEQFF. The chain joins TRBV9 to TRBJ2-1, with 11 bases that match TRBD2. Losses at the gene ends were 0 bases for V and 3 bases for J; bases not matched to a gene: 2. The CDR3 runs to 16 residues. Germline V lookup: CDR1 SGDLS, CDR2 YYNGEE.

This chain's CDR3 is CASSLDPVFAKNIQYF. The CDR3 nucleotides are TGTGCCAGCAGTCTGGACCCGGTCTTTGCCAAAAACATTCAGTACTTC. This rearrangement joins TRBV5-8 to TRBJ2-4; D is undetermined. Trimming removed 5 bases at V and 1 base at J, with 16 bases between. Germline CDR1 and CDR2: SGHTS and YDEGEE. The length of the CDR3 is 16 residues.

This clone has a single count. This chain connects TRBV20-1 to TRBJ1-6; 9 nucleotides line up with TRBD1. This CDR3 spans 14 amino acids. Germline assignment: CDR1 DFQATT and CDR2 SNEGSKA (reference sequence). With V trimmed by 2 bases and J by 7 bases, 3 bases remained unmatched. Here the CDR3 DNA reads TGCAGTGCTAGACTAGGGACAGGGAATTCACCCCTCCACTTT. Translation: CSARLGTGNSPLHF.

CDR3 in DNA: TGTGCCAGCAGCCCAAGAGGGGGAGCGGGAGGGAGTGATGAGCAGTTCTTC. This translates into CASSPRGGAGGSDEQFF. This chain links TRBV11-2 with TRBJ2-1; 10 positions match TRBD2. The CDR3 extends over 17 amino acids. The V segment lost 5 bases and the J segment 8 bases; nucleotides outside the gene matches: 15. CDR1 and CDR2 from the germline V gene are SGHAT and FQNNGV.

This clone was seen a handful of times. V gene TRBV20-1 combines with J gene TRBJ2-3; 7 bases align to TRBD2. Germline trimming cut 5 bases from V and 0 bases from J; bases unmatched to any gene: 5. Germline CDR1 and CDR2: DFQATT and SNEGSKA (reference sequence). CDR3 length equals 14 residues. CDR3 DNA: TGCAGTGCTCAGATGGGAGGGAGCACAGATACGCAGTATTTT. It is translated as CSAQMGGSTDTQYF.